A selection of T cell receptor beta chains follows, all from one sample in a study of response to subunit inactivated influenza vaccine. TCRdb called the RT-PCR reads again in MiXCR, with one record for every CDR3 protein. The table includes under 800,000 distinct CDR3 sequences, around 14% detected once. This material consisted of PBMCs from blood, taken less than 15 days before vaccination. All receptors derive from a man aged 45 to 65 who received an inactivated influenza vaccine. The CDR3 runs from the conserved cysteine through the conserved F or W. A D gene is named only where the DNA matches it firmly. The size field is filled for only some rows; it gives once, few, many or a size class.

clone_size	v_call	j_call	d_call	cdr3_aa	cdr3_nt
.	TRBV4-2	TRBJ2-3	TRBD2	CASSQVAGGPDRTDTQYF	TGTGCCAGCAGCCAGGTAGCGGGGGGGCCCGATCGCACAGATACGCAGTATTTT
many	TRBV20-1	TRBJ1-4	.	CGILRGRMDEKLFF	TGCGGGATTCTCAGGGGCAGGATGGATGAAAAACTGTTTTTT
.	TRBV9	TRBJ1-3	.	CASSPQLSGNTIYF	TGTGCCAGCAGCCCCCAGCTCTCTGGAAACACCATATATTTT
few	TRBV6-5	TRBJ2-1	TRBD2	CASSYAGLAGAYNEQFF	TGTGCCAGCAGTTACGCGGGACTAGCGGGAGCCTACAATGAGCAGTTCTTC
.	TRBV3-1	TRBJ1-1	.	CASSPPQGGAEAFF	TGTGCCAGCAGCCCCCCCCAGGGCGGCGCTGAAGCTTTCTTT
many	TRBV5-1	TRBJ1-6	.	CASSLEGSYNSPLHF	TGCGCCAGCAGCTTGGAGGGCTCCTATAATTCACCCCTCCACTTT
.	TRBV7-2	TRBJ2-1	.	CASSLAVRTFGNEQFF	TGTGCCAGCAGCTTAGCGGTGCGGACGTTTGGCAATGAGCAGTTCTTC
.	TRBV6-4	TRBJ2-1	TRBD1	CATPRGRDRDNEQFF	TGTGCCACCCCGCGGGGACGGGACAGGGACAATGAGCAGTTCTTC
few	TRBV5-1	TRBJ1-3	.	CASSLQLSDTGNTIYF	TGCGCCAGCAGCCTACAGCTCTCGGACACTGGAAACACCATATATTTT
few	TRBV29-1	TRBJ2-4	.	CSVQDRDIQYF	TGCAGCGTCCAGGACCGGGACATTCAGTACTTC
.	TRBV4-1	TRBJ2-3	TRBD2	CASSQVRTSGRADTQYF	TGCGCCAGCAGCCAAGTGAGAACTAGCGGGAGGGCGGATACGCAGTATTTT
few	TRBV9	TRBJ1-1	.	CASSAPGLRGTEAFF	TGTGCCAGCAGCGCCCCGGGCCTCCGGGGCACTGAAGCTTTCTTT
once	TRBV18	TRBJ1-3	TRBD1	CASSPPRDRVSSSGNTIYF	TGTGCCAGCTCACCACCTCGGGACAGGGTCTCTAGCTCTGGAAACACCATATATTTT
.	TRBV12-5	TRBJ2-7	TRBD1	CASGLELQGTAISYEQYF	TGTGCTAGTGGTTTGGAACTCCAGGGGACAGCCATCTCCTACGAGCAGTACTTC
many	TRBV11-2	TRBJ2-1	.	CASRFSRGEQFF	TGTGCCAGCAGGTTTTCAAGGGGTGAGCAGTTCTTC
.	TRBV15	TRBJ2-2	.	CATSRASYTGELFF	TGTGCCACCAGCAGAGCAAGCTACACCGGGGAGCTGTTTTTT
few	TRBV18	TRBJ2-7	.	CASSPRSLLSYEQYF	TGTGCCAGCTCACCACGATCTCTACTATCCTACGAGCAGTACTTC
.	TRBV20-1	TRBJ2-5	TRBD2	CSADLGLAGQETQYF	TGCAGTGCAGACCTGGGACTAGCGGGGCAAGAGACCCAGTACTTC
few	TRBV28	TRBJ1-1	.	CASNTGSGGWNTEAFF	TGTGCCAGCAACACCGGGAGCGGGGGTTGGAACACTGAAGCTTTCTTT
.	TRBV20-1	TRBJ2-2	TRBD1	CSATRQGINTGELFF	TGCAGTGCAACCCGACAGGGGATAAACACCGGGGAGCTGTTTTTT
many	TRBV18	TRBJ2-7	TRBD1	CASSAGTGSKYEQYF	TGTGCCAGCTCAGCCGGGACAGGGTCCAAGTACGAGCAGTACTTC
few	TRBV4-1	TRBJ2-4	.	CASSQDWGGSRSAKNIQYF	TGCGCCAGCAGCCAAGATTGGGGGGGCTCGAGGTCGGCCAAAAACATTCAGTACTTC
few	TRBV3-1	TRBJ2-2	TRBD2	CASRRPSSGTNTGELFF	TGTGCCAGCAGACGCCCTTCTAGCGGAACGAACACCGGGGAGCTGTTTTTT
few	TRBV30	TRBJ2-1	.	CAWSRDKKEQFF	TGTGCCTGGTCCCGGGACAAAAAAGAGCAGTTCTTC
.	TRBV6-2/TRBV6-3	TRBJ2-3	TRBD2	CASSNSLAASGRVTDTQYF	TGTGCCAGCAGTAACTCCCTAGCCGCCAGCGGGAGGGTCACAGATACGCAGTATTTT
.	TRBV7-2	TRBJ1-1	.	CASSLDGGAGTEAFF	TGTGCCAGCAGCTTAGATGGGGGGGCGGGGACTGAAGCTTTCTTT
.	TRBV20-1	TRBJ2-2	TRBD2	CSARGAGTKNTGELFF	TGCAGTGCTAGAGGGGCAGGGACTAAAAACACCGGGGAGCTGTTTTTT
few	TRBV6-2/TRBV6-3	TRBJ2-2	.	CASSYSISRAPWTGELFF	TGTGCCAGCAGTTACTCGATATCCCGGGCGCCGTGGACCGGGGAGCTGTTTTTT
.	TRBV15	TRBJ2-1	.	CATCRDAGAFNEQFF	TGTGCCACTTGCAGAGATGCGGGGGCCTTCAATGAGCAGTTCTTC
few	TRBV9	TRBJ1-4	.	CASSVAGRVNEKLFF	TGTGCCAGCAGCGTAGCGGGCAGAGTTAATGAAAAACTGTTTTTT
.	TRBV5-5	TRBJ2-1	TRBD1	CASSFQGASYNEQFF	TGTGCCAGCAGCTTTCAGGGGGCATCCTACAATGAGCAGTTCTTC
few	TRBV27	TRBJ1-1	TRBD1	CASSFGQGIGTEAFF	TGTGCCAGCAGTTTTGGACAGGGGATAGGCACTGAAGCTTTCTTT
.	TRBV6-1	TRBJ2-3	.	CASSGGPGPDTQYF	TGTGCCAGCAGTGGGGGACCCGGACCAGATACGCAGTATTTT